The next 11 T cell receptor beta chains were all read from a single sample in a study of cytomegalovirus exposure and HLA in healthy donors. 13 Jbeta primers and 60 Vbeta primers were used for the PCR. Method: immunoSEQ multiplex PCR; TCRdb's copy keeps in-frame clones and lacks some. Altogether roughly 180,000 clones are present, 70% to 80% being singletons, with the ten largest covering roughly 1.5%. Sequencing used PBMCs. Every receptor here comes from a girl aged 10 to 17 in good health and CMV-seropositive.

The chain recombines TRBV6-7 with TRBJ1-2, with TRBD1 as a possible D gene (5 bases). TRBV6-7 is noted as an ORF with a role that remains uncertain. The CDR3 is 14 residues long. Trimming took 0 bases from V and 2 from J, leaving 7 bases between them. The CDR3 DNA follows: TGTGCCAGCAGTTACTCGAGACAGAACTATGGCTACACCTTC. It encodes CASSYSRQNYGYTF.

The chain recombines TRBV27 with TRBJ2-7; tentatively, D is TRBD1 (5 bases). Germline CDR1 reads MNHEY; CDR2 reads SMNVEV (reference sequence). Trimming took 3 bases from V and 3 from J, leaving 15 bases between them. The CDR3 has 15 amino acids. The CDR3 nucleotides read TGTGCCAGCAGTTTGGTAGGGGCACCCCTCTACGAGCAGTACTTC. Encoded protein: CASSLVGAPLYEQYF.

This clone was detected once. This chain uses TRBV4-1 with TRBJ1-6; D is uncertain. The CDR3 loop spans 14 amino acids. Trimming shortened V by 1 base and J by 10 bases, and 11 bases separated the two germline ends. Germline V gene lookup returns CDR1 MGHRA and CDR2 YSYEKL. CDR3 region: CASSQVQFRSPLHF. The DNA of the CDR3 is TGCGCCAGCAGCCAAGTACAGTTTCGGTCACCCCTCCACTTT.

The V and J genes are TRBV30 and TRBJ1-6, with TRBD1 identical over 8 bases. The CDR3 has 13 amino acids. Per germline, CDR1 GTSNPN and CDR2 SVGIG (reference sequence). CDR3 protein: CALTPGQAAPLHF. As DNA, the CDR3 is TGTGCTCTTACGCCGGGACAGGCCGCCCCCCTCCACTTT.

The chain joins TRBV27 to TRBJ1-1, with a possible D match to TRBD1 (6 bases). The CDR3 has 11 amino acids. Germline V gives CDR1 MNHEY, CDR2 SMNVEV (reference sequence). The germline V and J ends were trimmed by 9 bases and 4 bases, with 9 bases remaining between them. The CDR3 bases are TGTGCCAGTACAGGGTTCACTGAAGCTTTCTTT. Protein sequence: CASTGFTEAFF.

This clone showed up just a few times. The J gene is TRBJ1-1, the V gene TRBV15; 7 bases are a match to TRBD1. The V gene's germline CDR1 is LNHNV and CDR2 YYDKDF (reference sequence). J was trimmed by 6 bases and V by 1 base; bases with no gene match: 11. The CDR3 sequence is 16 residues long. The CDR3: CATSRVKTGVLPEAFF. CDR3 coding DNA: TGTGCCACCAGCAGAGTTAAAACAGGGGTACTCCCTGAAGCTTTCTTT. The whole variable domain, filled in from reference TRBV15 and TRBJ1-1, reads DAMVIQNPRYQVTQFGKPVTLSCSQTLNHNVMYWYQQKSSQAPKLLFHYYDKDFNNEADTPDNFQSRRPNTSFCFLDIRSPGLGDTAMYLCATSRVKTGVLPEAFFGQGTRLTVV.

The chain recombines TRBV5-1 with TRBJ2-2; a possible D gene is TRBD1 (5 bases). The V end was cut by 4 bases, the J end by 0 bases, with 16 bases between. CDR1 is SGHRS and CDR2 is YFSETQ in the germline V gene. There are 17 residues in the CDR3. The CDR3 region has the DNA TGCGCCAGCAGCCCTCGGCTCGCGACAGCGAACACCGGGGAGCTGTTTTTT. Amino acids: CASSPRLATANTGELFF.

The chain uses TRBV5-6 and TRBJ1-6; 8 bases agree with TRBD1. Germline-derived CDR1 and CDR2 are SGHDT and YYEEEE. With 2 bases clipped from V and 7 bases from J, the junction kept 5 bases outside the gene matches. CDR3 size: 15 residues. This CDR3 reads CASSFWDRRNSPLHF. CDR3 sequence (DNA): TGTGCCAGCAGCTTTTGGGACAGGAGAAATTCACCCCTCCACTTT.

V usage is TRBV5-4 and J usage is TRBJ1-6; D unresolved. CDR1 and CDR2 from the germline V gene are SGHNT and YYREEE (reference sequence). The CDR3 sequence is 14 residues long. V was cut by 3 bases and J by 7 bases, with 11 bases left in between. The CDR3 nucleotides read TGTGCCAGCAGCTCCTGGACGGGAAATTCACCCCTCCACTTT. Translating gives CASSSWTGNSPLHF.

The CDR3 sequence is CASSLLAGGPGELFF. The CDR3 DNA reads TGTGCCAGCAGCTTACTAGCGGGGGGGCCCGGGGAGCTGTTTTTT. The V and J genes are TRBV7-2 and TRBJ2-2; the match to TRBD2 covers 12 bases. J was trimmed by 6 bases and V by 2 bases; bases with no gene match: 1. Germline values: CDR1 SGHTA, CDR2 FQGNSA. CDR3 length: 15 residues.

The chain uses TRBV7-6 and TRBJ2-1; 7 bases line up with TRBD2. V shed 6 bases and J 5 bases; nucleotides not matched to a gene: 4. This CDR3 is 13 amino acids long. Germline V lookup: CDR1 SGHVS, CDR2 FNYEAQ. The DNA for the CDR3 is TGTGCCAGCAGTTCTCTAGCGGACAATGAGCAGTTCTTC. As protein: CASSSLADNEQFF. Full variable domain (missing parts from reference TRBV7-6 and TRBJ2-1): GAGVSQSPRYKVTKRGQDVALRCDPISGHVSLYWYRQALGQGPEFLTYFNYEAQQDKSGLPNDRFSAERPEGSISTLTIQRTEQRDSAMYRCASSSLADNEQFFGPGTRLTVL.